The 11 T cell receptor beta chains reported below all come from one sample, sequenced in a study of T-cell reconstitution after alpha-beta-depleted transplantation in children. Preparation of the TCRbeta library was carried out with unique molecular identifiers. TCRdb analysed the PCR reads with MiXCR anew, one entry per CDR3 protein. Among 150,000 to 250,000 distinct CDR3 sequences listed, 5.5% to 7% were seen once. Source: PBMCs, taken before TCRalphabeta/CD19-depleted stem cell transplant. The receptors originated from a girl under three years old with combined immunodeficiency, due to receive a stem cell transplant.

This clonotype was observed many times. CDR3 loop: CASSPQGVLAGVQETQYF. The CDR3 bases are TGTGCCAGCAGTCCCCAGGGAGTTCTAGCGGGCGTACAAGAGACCCAGTACTTC. The V and J genes are TRBV3-1 and TRBJ2-5, with TRBD2 matching over 8 bases. Germline values: CDR1 LGHDT, CDR2 YNNKEL (reference sequence). The length of the CDR3 is 18 residues. The V and J ends lost 6 bases and 2 bases, in that order; junction bases with no gene match: 17.

This clonotype was detected many times. The chain carries TRBV12-3 or TRBV12-4 and TRBJ2-7; 8 nucleotides match TRBD1. The CDR3 is made up of 17 amino acids. The junction had 11 bases not matched to a gene; V was cut back by 3 bases and J by 1 base. The CDR3 region is CASSFLLGQGPSYEQYF. CDR3 coding DNA: TGTGCCAGCAGTTTCCTTCTCGGACAGGGTCCTTCCTACGAGCAGTACTTC.

This clonotype was seen ten or more times. The CDR3 region has the DNA TGCAGTGCTAGCCTAGCCTTCATTCAGTACTTC. Its translation is CSASLAFIQYF. This chain links TRBV20-1 with TRBJ2-4, with D maybe TRBD2 (5 bases). The CDR3 extends over 11 amino acids. V was pared by 3 bases and J by 9 bases, with 9 bases between. The germline gives CDR1 DFQATT, CDR2 SNEGSKA (reference sequence).

This clonotype was picked up many times. The gene calls are TRBV7-8 and TRBJ2-5, with 8 bases that match TRBD1. Germline V gene data show CDR1 as SGHVS and CDR2 as FQNEAQ. The CDR3 totals 15 residues. V gave up 5 bases and J gave up 2 bases; unmatched junction bases: 7. The CDR3 region has the DNA TGTGCCAGCAGCCACCGGGACAGGCAACAAGAGACCCAGTACTTC. This sequence encodes CASSHRDRQQETQYF.

This clonotype was detected ten times or more. This chain connects TRBV11-1 to TRBJ2-3; a possible D gene is TRBD2 (6 bases). CDR1 and CDR2 (germline): SGHAT, FQDESV (reference sequence). V was clipped by 4 bases and J by 0 bases, with 20 bases between them. The CDR3 totals 18 residues. The CDR3 nucleotides read TGTGCCAGCAGCTCCCTCCGTCTAGCGACCACTAGCACAGATACGCAGTATTTT. It specifies CASSSLRLATTSTDTQYF.

This clonotype has at least ten counts. This chain connects TRBV12-3 or TRBV12-4 to TRBJ1-2; a weak D match, TRBD1 (6 bases). Trimming pared 5 bases from V and 6 bases from J, leaving 13 bases between. The CDR3 loop spans 13 amino acids. CDR3 protein: CASSPTTGNGYTF. In nucleotides, the CDR3 is TGTGCCAGCAGTCCAACTACAGGGAATGGCTACACCTTC.

This clonotype was counted ten times or more. The CDR3 DNA reads TGTGCCAGCAGTGATAATTGGGCAGGGGAATACGCCGGGGAGCTGTTTTTT. This sequence encodes CASSDNWAGEYAGELFF. This chain uses TRBV25-1 with TRBJ2-2; D possibly corresponds to TRBD1 (6 bases). The V gene lost 3 bases and the J gene lost 6 bases, with 20 bases spanning the gap. The germline V gene encodes CDR1 MGHDK and CDR2 SYGVNS. This CDR3 region has 17 residues. The full variable domain, its missing parts supplied by reference TRBV25-1 and TRBJ2-2, is EADIYQTPRYLVIGTGKKITLECSQTMGHDKMYWYQQDPGMELHLIHYSYGVNSTEKGDLSSESTVSRIRTEHFPLTLESARPSHTSQYLCASSDNWAGEYAGELFFGEGSRLTVL.

This clonotype was found many times. The chain links TRBV18 to TRBJ2-7, with a possible D match to TRBD1 (5 bases). Deletions cut 6 bases from V and 2 bases from J, with 14 bases between. Per the germline V gene, CDR1 is KGHSH and CDR2 is LQKENI. This CDR3 has 14 residues. The CDR3 nucleotides read TGTGCCAGCTCCGATGTGGGGCCAGCCTACGAGCAGTACTTC. It specifies CASSDVGPAYEQYF.

This clonotype occurred many times. The rearrangement links TRBV6-5 to TRBJ2-5; 10 positions match TRBD2. The J segment lost 0 bases and the V segment lost 8 bases, leaving 12 bases of the junction unmatched. Germline V gene sequence: CDR1 MNHEY, CDR2 SVGAGI. The CDR3 loop spans 17 amino acids. For the CDR3, the DNA is TGTGCCAGCTCAACTACTAGGACTAGCGGTAACCAAGAGACCCAGTACTTC. Its protein is CASSTTRTSGNQETQYF.

V and J are TRBV7-6 and TRBJ2-5, with D possibly matching TRBD2 (5 bases). This CDR3 is built from 14 residues. Per the germline V gene, CDR1 is SGHVS and CDR2 is FNYEAQ. Trimming cost V 3 bases and J 1 base, with 9 bases left between them. CDR3 sequence reads: CASSLRSGQETQYF. CDR3 nucleotide sequence: TGTGCCAGCAGCTTGAGAAGCGGCCAAGAGACCCAGTACTTC.

The chain is built from TRBV28 and TRBJ1-1, with 10 bases fitting TRBD1. CDR1 and CDR2 from the germline V gene are MDHEN and SYDVKM. The CDR3 loop spans 14 amino acids. Trimming took 5 bases from V and 4 from J; bases not matched to a gene: 4. The CDR3 loop is CASSLDRGLTEAFF. CDR3 nucleotide sequence: TGTGCCAGCAGTCTCGACAGGGGGCTCACTGAAGCTTTCTTT.